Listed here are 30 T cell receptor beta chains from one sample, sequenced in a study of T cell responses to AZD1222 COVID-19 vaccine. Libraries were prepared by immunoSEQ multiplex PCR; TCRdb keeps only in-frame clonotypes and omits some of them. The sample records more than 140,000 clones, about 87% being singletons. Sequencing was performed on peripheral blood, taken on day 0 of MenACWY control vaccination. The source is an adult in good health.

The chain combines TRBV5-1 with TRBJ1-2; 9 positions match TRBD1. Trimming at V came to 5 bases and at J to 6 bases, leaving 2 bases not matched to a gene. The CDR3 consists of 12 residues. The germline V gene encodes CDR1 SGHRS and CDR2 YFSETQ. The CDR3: CASRRDRDGYTF. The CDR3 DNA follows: TGCGCCAGCAGGAGGGACAGGGATGGCTACACCTTC.

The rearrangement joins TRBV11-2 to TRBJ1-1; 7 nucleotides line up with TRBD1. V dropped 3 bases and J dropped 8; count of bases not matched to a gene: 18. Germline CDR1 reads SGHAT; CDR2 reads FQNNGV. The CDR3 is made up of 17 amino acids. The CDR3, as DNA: TGTGCCAGCAGCTTTATCATCTCCGACAACAGGGGTGGAGAAGCTTTCTTT. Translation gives CASSFIISDNRGGEAFF.

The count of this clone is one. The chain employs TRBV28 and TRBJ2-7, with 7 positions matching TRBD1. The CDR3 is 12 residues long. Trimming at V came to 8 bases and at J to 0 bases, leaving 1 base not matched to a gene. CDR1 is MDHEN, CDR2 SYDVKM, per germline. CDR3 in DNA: TGTGCCAGCCACAGGGGCTCCTACGAGCAGTACTTC. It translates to CASHRGSYEQYF. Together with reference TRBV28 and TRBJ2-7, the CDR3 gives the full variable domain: DVKVTQSSRYLVKRTGEKVFLECVQDMDHENMFWYRQDPGLGLRLIYFSYDVKMKEKGDIPEGYSVSREKKERFSLILESASTNQTSMYLCASHRGSYEQYFGPGTRLTVT.

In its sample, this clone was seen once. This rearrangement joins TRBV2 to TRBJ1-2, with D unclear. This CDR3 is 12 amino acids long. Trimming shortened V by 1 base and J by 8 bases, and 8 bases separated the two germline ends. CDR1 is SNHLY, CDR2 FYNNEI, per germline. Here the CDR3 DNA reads TGTGCCAGCAGTGAAGACTCGCGAGGCTACACCTTC. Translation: CASSEDSRGYTF.

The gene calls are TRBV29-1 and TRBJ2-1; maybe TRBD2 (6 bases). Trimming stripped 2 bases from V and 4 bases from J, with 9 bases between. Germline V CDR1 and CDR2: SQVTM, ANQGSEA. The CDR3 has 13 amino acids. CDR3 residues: CSVEMGGYNEQFF. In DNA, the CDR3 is TGCAGCGTTGAAATGGGGGGTTACAATGAGCAGTTCTTC.

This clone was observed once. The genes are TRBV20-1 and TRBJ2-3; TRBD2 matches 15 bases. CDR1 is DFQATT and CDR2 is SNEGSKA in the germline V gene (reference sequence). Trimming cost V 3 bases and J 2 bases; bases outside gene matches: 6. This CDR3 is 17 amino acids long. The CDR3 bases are TGCAGTGCTAGTGGACTAGCGGGAGGGACGGACACAGATACGCAGTATTTT. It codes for CSASGLAGGTDTDTQYF.

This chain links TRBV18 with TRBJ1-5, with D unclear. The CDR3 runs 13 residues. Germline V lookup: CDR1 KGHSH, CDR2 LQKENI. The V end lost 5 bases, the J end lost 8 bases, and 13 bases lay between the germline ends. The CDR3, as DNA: TGTGCCAGCTCATCCGAGATGGACGAGCCCCAGCATTTT. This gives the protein CASSSEMDEPQHF.

As DNA, the CDR3 is TGTGCCAGCAGTTTTTTCGCAGGGGAAGGCTTTAACTATGGCTACACCTTC. Its translation is CASSFFAGEGFNYGYTF. The chain links TRBV28 to TRBJ1-2; D possibly corresponds to TRBD1 (6 bases). The CDR3 spans 17 residues. Germline CDR1 reads MDHEN; CDR2 reads SYDVKM. The V and J ends lost 3 bases and 1 base respectively, with 18 bases between them.

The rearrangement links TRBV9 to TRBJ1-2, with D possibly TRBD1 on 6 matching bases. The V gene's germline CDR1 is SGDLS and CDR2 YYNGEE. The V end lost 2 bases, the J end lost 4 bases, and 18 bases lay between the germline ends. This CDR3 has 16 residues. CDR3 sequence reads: CASSVGTGAGPYGYTF. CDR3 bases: TGTGCCAGCAGCGTGGGGACGGGGGCAGGGCCCTATGGCTACACCTTC.

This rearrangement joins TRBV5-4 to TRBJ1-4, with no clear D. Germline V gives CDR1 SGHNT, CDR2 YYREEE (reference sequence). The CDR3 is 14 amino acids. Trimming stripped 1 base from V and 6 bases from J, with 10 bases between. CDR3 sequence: CASSLSSEHEKLFF. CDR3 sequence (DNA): TGTGCCAGCAGCTTGTCGTCAGAACATGAAAAACTGTTTTTT.

This chain's CDR3 is CASSLLYNSPLHF. CDR3 DNA: TGTGCCAGCAGCCTACTCTATAATTCACCCCTCCACTTT. The rearrangement links TRBV5-5 to TRBJ1-6, with no clear D. Deletions cut 4 bases from V and 3 bases from J, with 5 bases between. Germline V gene data show CDR1 as SGHKS and CDR2 as YYEKEE (reference sequence). The CDR3 has 13 residues.

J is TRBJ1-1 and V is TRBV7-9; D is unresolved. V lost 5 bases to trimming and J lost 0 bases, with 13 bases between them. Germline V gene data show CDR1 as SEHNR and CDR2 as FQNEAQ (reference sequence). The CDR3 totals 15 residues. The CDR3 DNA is TGTGCCAGCAGCCCCCGTACTTATATGAACACTGAAGCTTTCTTT. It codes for CASSPRTYMNTEAFF.

The CDR3 sequence is CASSPNGPNTGELFF. The CDR3 bases are TGTGCCAGCTCACCGAACGGCCCGAACACCGGGGAGCTGTTTTTT. The rearrangement links TRBV18 to TRBJ2-2; D not resolved. This CDR3 spans 15 amino acids. Trimming took 3 bases from V and 0 from J, leaving 8 bases between them. Per germline, CDR1 KGHSH and CDR2 LQKENI.

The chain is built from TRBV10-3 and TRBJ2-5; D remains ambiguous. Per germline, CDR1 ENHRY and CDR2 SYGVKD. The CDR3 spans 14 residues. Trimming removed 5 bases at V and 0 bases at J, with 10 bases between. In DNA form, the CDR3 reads TGTGCCATCAGTAAAGGACGGGACCAAGAGACCCAGTACTTC. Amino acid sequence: CAISKGRDQETQYF.

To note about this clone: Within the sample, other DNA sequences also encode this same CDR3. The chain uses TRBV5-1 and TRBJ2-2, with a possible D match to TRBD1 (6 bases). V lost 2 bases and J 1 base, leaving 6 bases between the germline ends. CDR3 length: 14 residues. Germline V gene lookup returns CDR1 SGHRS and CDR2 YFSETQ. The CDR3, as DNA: TGCGCCAGCAGCTTACAGGGGAACACCGGGGAGCTGTTTTTT. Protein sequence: CASSLQGNTGELFF.

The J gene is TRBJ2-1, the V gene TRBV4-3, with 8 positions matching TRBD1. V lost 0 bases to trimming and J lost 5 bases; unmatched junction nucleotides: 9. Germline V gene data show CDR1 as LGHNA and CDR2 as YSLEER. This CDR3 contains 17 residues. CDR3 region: CASSQDLGQGYHNEQFF. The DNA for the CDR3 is TGCGCCAGCAGCCAAGATTTAGGACAGGGTTACCACAATGAGCAGTTCTTC.

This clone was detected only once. The chain's CDR3 is CATSRSLSGNEQFF. CDR3 in DNA: TGTGCCACCAGCAGAAGCTTGTCCGGGAATGAGCAGTTCTTC. The rearrangement uses TRBV15 and TRBJ2-1, with D unclear. V was pared by 2 bases and J by 7 bases, with 12 bases between. The CDR3 runs to 14 residues. Germline-derived CDR1 and CDR2 are LNHNV and YYDKDF (reference sequence).

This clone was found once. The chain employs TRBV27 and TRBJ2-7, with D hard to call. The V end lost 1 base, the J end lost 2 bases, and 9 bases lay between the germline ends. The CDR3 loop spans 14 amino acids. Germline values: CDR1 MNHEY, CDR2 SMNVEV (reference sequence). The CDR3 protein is CASSLYGRPYEQYF. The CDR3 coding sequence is TGTGCCAGCAGTTTATATGGGCGACCCTACGAGCAGTACTTC.

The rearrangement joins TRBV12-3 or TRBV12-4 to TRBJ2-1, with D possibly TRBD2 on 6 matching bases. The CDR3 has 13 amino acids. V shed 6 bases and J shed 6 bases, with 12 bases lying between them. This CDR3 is CASRFRDSNEQFF. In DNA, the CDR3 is TGTGCCAGCAGATTCCGGGACTCCAATGAGCAGTTCTTC.

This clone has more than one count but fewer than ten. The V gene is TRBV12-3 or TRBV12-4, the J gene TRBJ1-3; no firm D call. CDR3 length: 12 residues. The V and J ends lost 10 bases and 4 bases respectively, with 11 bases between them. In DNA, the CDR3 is TGTGCCATCCGGTTGGGCGGAAACACCATATATTTT. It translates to CAIRLGGNTIYF.

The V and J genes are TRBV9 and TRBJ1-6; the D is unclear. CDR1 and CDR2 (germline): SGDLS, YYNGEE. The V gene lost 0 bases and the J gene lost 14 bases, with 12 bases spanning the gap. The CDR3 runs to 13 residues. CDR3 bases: TGTGCCAGCAGCGTAGGCGCGGCGGAGGCCCTCCACTTT. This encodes CASSVGAAEALHF.

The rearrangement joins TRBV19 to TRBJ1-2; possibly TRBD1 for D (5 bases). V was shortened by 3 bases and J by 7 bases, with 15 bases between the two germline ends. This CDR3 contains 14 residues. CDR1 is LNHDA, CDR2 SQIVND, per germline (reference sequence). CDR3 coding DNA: TGTGCCAGTAGTATCGGCGGATCAGGGAGTGGCTACACCTTC. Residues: CASSIGGSGSGYTF.

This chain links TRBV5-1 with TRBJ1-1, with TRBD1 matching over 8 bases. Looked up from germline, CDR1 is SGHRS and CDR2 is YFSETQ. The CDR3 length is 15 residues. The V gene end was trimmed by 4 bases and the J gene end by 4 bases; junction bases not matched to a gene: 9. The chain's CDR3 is CASSGGNTGGTEAFF. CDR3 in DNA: TGCGCCAGCAGCGGGGGCAACACAGGGGGCACTGAAGCTTTCTTT.

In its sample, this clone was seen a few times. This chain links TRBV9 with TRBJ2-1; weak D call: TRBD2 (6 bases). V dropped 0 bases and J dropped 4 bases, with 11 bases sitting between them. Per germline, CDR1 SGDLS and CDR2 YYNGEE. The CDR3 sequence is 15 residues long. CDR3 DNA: TGTGCCAGCAGCGTAGGGTCCGGGGGTTACAATGAGCAGTTCTTC. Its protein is CASSVGSGGYNEQFF.

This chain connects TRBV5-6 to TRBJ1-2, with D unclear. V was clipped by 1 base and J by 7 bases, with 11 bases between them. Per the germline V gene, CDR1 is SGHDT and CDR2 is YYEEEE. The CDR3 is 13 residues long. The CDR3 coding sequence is TGTGCCAGCAGCTTGTGGGGAATCTCTGGCTACACCTTC. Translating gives CASSLWGISGYTF.

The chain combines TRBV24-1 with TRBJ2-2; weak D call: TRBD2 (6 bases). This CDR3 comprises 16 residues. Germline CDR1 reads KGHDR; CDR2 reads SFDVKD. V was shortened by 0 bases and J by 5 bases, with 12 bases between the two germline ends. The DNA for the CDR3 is TGTGCCACCAGTGATTTGAGTAGGAGGGGTACCGGGGAGCTGTTTTTT. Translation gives CATSDLSRRGTGELFF.

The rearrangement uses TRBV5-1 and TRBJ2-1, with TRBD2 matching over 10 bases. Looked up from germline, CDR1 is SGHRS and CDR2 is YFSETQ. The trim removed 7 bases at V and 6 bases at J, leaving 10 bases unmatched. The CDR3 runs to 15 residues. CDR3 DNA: TGCGCCAGCCGGAAACTAGCGGGAAACGGCAATGAGCAGTTCTTC. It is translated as CASRKLAGNGNEQFF.

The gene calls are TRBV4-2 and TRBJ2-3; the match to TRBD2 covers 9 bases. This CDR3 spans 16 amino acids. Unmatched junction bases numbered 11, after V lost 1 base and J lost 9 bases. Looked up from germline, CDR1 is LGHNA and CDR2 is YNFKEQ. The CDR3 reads CASSQVAAGGPETQYF. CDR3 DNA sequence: TGTGCCAGCAGCCAAGTGGCGGCGGGAGGGCCGGAGACGCAGTATTTT.

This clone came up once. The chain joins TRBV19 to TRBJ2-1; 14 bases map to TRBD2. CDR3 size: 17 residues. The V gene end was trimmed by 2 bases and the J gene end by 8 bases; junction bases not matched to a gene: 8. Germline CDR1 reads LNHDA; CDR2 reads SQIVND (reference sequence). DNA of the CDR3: TGTGCCAGTAGTATATCCCGACTAGCGGGAGGGAGGGATGAGCAGTTCTTC. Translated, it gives CASSISRLAGGRDEQFF.

CDR3 in DNA: TGTGCCAGCAGTTTCTCCGGGACAGCGGGGTACGAGCAGTACTTC. It translates to CASSFSGTAGYEQYF. This rearrangement joins TRBV6-5 to TRBJ2-7; D could derive from TRBD1 or TRBD2 (7 bases each). This CDR3 is 15 amino acids long. Per the germline V gene, CDR1 is MNHEY and CDR2 is SVGAGI. Between the trimmed V and J ends, which lost 4 bases and 4 bases, there was a span of 17 bases.